The 2 T cell receptor beta chains given below trace back to one sample, sequenced in a study of CD8+ T cells in alopecia areata. Sequencing relied on a cDNA template that was reverse transcribed from extracted RNA. TCRdb's copy holds only in-frame clones and misses some; the assay was immunoSEQ multiplex PCR. The data show 140,000 to 150,000 clones, about nine tenths seen once. Sequenced material: CD8+ T cells sorted from blood, taken at week 0. All receptors come from a human donor with alopecia areata.

The chain has TRBV7-8 and TRBJ2-7, with D hard to call. This CDR3 has 13 amino acids. Trimming shortened V by 3 bases and J by 6 bases, and 12 bases separated the two germline ends. From germline, CDR1 is SGHVS and CDR2 FQNEAQ. The CDR3 here is CASSFQPAAEQYF. CDR3 DNA sequence: TGTGCCAGCAGCTTCCAGCCCGCGGCCGAGCAGTACTTC.

V gene TRBV6-6 combines with J gene TRBJ2-7; D unclear. Deletions cut 10 bases from V and 5 bases from J, with 12 bases between. The CDR3 length is 11 residues. Germline-derived CDR1 and CDR2 are MNHNY and SVGAGI (reference sequence). CDR3 in DNA: TGTGCCACCCTAGATGGACACGAGCAGTACTTC. It specifies CATLDGHEQYF.